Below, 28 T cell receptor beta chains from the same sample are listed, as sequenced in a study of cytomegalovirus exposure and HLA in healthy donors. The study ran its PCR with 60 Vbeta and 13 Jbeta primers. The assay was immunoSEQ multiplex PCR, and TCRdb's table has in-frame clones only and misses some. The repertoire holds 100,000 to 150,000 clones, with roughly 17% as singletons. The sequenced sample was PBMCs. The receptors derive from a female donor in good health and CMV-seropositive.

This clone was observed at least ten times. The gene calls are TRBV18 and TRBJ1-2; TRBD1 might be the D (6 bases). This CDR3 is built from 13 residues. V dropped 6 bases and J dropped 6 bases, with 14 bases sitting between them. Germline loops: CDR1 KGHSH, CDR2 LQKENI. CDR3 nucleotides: TGTGCCAGCTCTCAAAATGGGGGCAATGGCTACACCTTC. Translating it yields CASSQNGGNGYTF.

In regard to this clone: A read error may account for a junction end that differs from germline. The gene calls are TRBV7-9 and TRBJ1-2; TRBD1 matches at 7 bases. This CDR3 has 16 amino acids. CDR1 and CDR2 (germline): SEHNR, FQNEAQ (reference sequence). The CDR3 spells CASSSHGQANNYSYTF. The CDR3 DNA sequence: TGTGCCAGCAGCTCCCATGGACAGGCGAATAACTATAGCTACACCTTC. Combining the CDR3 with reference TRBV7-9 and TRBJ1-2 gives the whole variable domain DTGVSQNPRHKITKRGQNVTFRCDPISEHNRLYWYRQTLGQGPEFLTYFQNEAQLEKSRLLSDRFSAERPKGSFSTLEIQRTEQGDSAMYLCASSSHGQANNYSYTFGSGTRLTVV.

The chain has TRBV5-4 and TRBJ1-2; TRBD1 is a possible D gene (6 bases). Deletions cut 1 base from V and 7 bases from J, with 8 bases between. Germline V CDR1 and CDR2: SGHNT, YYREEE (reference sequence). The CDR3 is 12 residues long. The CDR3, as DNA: TGTGCCAGCAGCTTGAACAGGGTTGGCTACACCTTC. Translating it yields CASSLNRVGYTF.

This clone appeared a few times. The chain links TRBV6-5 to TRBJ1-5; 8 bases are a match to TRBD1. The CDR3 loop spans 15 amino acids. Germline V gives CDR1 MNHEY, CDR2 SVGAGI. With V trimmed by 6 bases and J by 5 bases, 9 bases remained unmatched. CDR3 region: CASRLQGGNHQPQHF. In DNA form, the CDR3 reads TGTGCCAGCAGGTTACAGGGGGGGAATCATCAGCCCCAGCATTTT.

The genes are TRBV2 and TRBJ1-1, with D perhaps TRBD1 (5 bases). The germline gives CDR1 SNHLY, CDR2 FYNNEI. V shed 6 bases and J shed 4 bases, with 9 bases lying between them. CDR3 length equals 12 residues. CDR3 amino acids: CASRDQGTEAFF. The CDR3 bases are TGTGCCAGCAGAGACCAGGGCACTGAAGCTTTCTTT. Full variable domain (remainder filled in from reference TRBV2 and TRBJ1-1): EPEVTQTPSHQVTQMGQEVILRCVPISNHLYFYWYRQILGQKVEFLVSFYNNEISEKSEIFDDQFSVERPDGSNFTLKIRSTKLEDSAMYFCASRDQGTEAFFGQGTRLTVV.

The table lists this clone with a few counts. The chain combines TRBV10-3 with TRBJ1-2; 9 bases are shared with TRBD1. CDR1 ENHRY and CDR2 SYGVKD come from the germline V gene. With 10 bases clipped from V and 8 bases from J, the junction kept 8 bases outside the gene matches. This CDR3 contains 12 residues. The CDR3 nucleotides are TGTGCCACCGCCGGGACAGGGAAAGGCTACACCTTC. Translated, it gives CATAGTGKGYTF.

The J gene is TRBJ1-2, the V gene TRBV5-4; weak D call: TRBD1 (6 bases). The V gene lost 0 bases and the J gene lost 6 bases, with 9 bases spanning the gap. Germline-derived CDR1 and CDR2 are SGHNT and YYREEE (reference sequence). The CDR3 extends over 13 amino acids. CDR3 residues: CASSLAYRDGYTF. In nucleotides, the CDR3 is TGTGCCAGCAGCTTGGCCTACAGGGATGGCTACACCTTC.

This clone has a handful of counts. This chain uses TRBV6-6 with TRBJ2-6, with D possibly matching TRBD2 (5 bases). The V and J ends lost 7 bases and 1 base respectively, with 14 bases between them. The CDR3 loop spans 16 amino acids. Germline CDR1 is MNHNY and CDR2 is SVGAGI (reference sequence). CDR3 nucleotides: TGTGCCAGCAACCACTTCACGGGGTCTGGGGCCAACGTCCTGACTTTC. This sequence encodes CASNHFTGSGANVLTF.

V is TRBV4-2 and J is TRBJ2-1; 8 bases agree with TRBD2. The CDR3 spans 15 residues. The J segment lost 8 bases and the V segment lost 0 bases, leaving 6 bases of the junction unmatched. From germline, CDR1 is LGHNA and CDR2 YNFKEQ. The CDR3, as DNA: TGTGCCAGCAGCCAAGACCCGCGGGGGGAGGATGAGCAGTTCTTC. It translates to CASSQDPRGEDEQFF.

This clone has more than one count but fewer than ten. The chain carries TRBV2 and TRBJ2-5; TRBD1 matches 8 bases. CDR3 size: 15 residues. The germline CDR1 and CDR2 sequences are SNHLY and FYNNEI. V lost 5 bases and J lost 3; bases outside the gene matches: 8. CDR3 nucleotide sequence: TGTGCCAGCAGTCCTCAGGGGGCAGCGAAAGAGACCCAGTACTTC. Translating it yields CASSPQGAAKETQYF. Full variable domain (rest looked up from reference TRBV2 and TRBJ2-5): EPEVTQTPSHQVTQMGQEVILRCVPISNHLYFYWYRQILGQKVEFLVSFYNNEISEKSEIFDDQFSVERPDGSNFTLKIRSTKLEDSAMYFCASSPQGAAKETQYFGPGTRLLVL.

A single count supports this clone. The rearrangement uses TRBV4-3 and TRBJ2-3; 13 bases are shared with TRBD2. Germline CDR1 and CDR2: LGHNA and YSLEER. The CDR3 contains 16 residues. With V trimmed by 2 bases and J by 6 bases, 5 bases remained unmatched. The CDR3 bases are TGCGCCAGCAGCCAATCCACTAGCGGGGGGGGCGATACGCAGTATTTT. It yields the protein CASSQSTSGGGDTQYF.

The CDR3 loop reads CAWRLQGGFYEQYF. In nucleotides, the CDR3 is TGTGCCTGGAGATTACAGGGGGGGTTCTACGAGCAGTACTTC. The chain links TRBV30 to TRBJ2-7; a possible D gene is TRBD1 (8 bases). Trimming removed 3 bases from V and 3 bases from J, with 15 bases in between. Germline values: CDR1 GTSNPN, CDR2 SVGIG (reference sequence). This CDR3 region has 14 residues.

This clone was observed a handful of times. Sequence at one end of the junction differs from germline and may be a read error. CDR3 nucleotides: TGTGCCAGCAGCCTAGCCCAGGGGAGCACTGAAGCTTTCTTT. As protein: CASSLAQGSTEAFF. This chain links TRBV7-9 with TRBJ1-1, with D possibly being TRBD1 (6 bases). CDR1 and CDR2 (germline): SEHNR, FQNEAQ (reference sequence). The CDR3 has 14 residues.

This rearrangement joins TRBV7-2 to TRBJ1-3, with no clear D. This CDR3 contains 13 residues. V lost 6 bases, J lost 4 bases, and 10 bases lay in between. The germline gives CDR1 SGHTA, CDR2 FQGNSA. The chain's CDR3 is CASRFAGGNTIYF. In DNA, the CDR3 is TGTGCCAGCAGGTTCGCGGGAGGAAACACCATATATTTT.

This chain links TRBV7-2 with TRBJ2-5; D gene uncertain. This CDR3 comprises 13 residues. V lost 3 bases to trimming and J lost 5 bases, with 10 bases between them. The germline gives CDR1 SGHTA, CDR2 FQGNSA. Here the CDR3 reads CASSLEIGETQYF. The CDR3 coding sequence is TGTGCCAGCAGCTTGGAGATTGGGGAGACCCAGTACTTC.

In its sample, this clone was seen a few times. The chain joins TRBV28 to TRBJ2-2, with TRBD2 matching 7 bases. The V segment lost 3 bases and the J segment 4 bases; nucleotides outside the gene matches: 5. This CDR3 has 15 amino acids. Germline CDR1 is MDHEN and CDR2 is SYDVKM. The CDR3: CASSLPGGVTGELFF. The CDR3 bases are TGTGCCAGCAGTTTGCCGGGAGGCGTCACCGGGGAGCTGTTTTTT.

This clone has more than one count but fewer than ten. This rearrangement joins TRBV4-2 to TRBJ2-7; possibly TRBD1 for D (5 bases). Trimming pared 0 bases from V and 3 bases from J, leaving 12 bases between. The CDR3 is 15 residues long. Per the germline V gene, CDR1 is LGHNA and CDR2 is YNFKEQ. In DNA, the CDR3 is TGTGCCAGCAGCCAAGATATAAGGGGCGTCTACGAGCAGTACTTC. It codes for CASSQDIRGVYEQYF.

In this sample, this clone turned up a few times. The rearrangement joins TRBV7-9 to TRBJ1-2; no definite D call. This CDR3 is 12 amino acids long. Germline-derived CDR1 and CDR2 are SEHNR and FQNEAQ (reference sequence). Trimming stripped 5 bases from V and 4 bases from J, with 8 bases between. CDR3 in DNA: TGTGCCAGCAGCCTATCAAGCTATGGCTACACCTTC. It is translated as CASSLSSYGYTF.

CDR3 region: CASSQRSGSETQYF. CDR3 nucleotides: TGTGCCAGCAGCCAGAGGAGCGGCAGTGAGACCCAGTACTTC. The chain combines TRBV9 with TRBJ2-5; TRBD2 might be the D (5 bases). V lost 4 bases and J 5 bases, leaving 15 bases between the germline ends. This CDR3 comprises 14 residues. CDR1 and CDR2 from the germline V gene are SGDLS and YYNGEE.

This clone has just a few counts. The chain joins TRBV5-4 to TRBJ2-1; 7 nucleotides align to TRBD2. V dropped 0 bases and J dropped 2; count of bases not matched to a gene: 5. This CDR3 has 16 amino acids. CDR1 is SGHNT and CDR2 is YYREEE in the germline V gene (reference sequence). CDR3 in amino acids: CASSLDGGVTYNEQFF. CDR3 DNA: TGTGCCAGCAGCTTGGATGGGGGGGTTACCTACAATGAGCAGTTCTTC.

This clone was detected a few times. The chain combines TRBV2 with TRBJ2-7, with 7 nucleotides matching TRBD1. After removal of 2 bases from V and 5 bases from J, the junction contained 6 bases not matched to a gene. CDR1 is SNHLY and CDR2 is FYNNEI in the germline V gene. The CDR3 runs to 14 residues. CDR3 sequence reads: CASSERGTVDEQYF. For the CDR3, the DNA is TGTGCCAGCAGTGAACGAGGGACAGTGGACGAGCAGTACTTC.

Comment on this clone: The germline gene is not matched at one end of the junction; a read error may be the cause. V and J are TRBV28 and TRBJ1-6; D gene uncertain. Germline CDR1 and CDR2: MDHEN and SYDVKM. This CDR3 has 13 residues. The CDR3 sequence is CASSAPYNSPLHF. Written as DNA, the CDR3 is TGTGCCAGCAGCGCCCCTTATAATTCACCCCTACACTTT.

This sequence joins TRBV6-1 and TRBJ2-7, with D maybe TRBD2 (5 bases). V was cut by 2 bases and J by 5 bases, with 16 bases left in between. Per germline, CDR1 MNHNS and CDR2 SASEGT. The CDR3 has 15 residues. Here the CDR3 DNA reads TGTGCCAGCAGTGAACTAGCAATAAGCATTGACGAGCAGTACTTC. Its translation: CASSELAISIDEQYF.

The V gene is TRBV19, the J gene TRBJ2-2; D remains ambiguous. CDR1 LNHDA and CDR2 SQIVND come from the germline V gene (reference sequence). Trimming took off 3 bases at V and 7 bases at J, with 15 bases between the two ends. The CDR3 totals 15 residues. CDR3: CASSIYVTSLGELFF. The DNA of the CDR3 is TGTGCCAGTAGTATTTATGTCACGAGTCTCGGGGAGCTGTTTTTT.

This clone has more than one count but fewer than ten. This CDR3 reads CATSRDISLAGSGELFF. The CDR3 nucleotides are TGTGCCACCAGCAGAGATATTAGCCTAGCGGGCAGCGGGGAGCTGTTTTTT. The rearrangement joins TRBV15 to TRBJ2-2, with TRBD2 matching over 8 bases. Germline values: CDR1 LNHNV, CDR2 YYDKDF (reference sequence). This CDR3 is built from 17 residues. V shed 0 bases and J 7 bases; nucleotides not matched to a gene: 10.

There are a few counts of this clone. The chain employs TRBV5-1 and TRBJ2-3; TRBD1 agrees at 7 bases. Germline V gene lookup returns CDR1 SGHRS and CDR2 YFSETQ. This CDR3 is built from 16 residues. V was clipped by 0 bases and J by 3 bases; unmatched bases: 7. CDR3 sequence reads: CASSLEGGLSTDTQYF. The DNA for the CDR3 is TGCGCCAGCAGCTTGGAAGGGGGCTTGAGTACAGATACGCAGTATTTT.

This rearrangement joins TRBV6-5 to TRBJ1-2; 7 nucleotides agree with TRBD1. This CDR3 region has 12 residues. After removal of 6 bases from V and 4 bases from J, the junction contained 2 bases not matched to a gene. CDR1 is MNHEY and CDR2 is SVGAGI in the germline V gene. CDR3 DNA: TGTGCCAGCAGGGACAGGTCCTATGGCTACACCTTC. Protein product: CASRDRSYGYTF.

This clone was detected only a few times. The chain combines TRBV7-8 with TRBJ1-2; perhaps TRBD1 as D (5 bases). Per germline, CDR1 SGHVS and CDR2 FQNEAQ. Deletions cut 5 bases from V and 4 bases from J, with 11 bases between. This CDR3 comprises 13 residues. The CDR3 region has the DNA TGTGCCAGCAGCCGAGACAGCTCCTATGGCTACACCTTC. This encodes CASSRDSSYGYTF.